The 22 T cell receptor beta chains given below trace back to one sample, sequenced in a study. Assay: immunoSEQ multiplex PCR; the TCRdb copy retains only in-frame clones and omits some. The sample has some 68,000 clones, about 93% seen once. Sequenced input: PBMCs. These receptors were collected from a man aged 35 to 55 with rheumatoid arthritis.

This chain joins TRBV2 and TRBJ2-7; possibly TRBD2 for D (6 bases). V lost 5 bases and J 1 base, leaving 15 bases between the germline ends. The CDR3 is made up of 15 amino acids. Germline V gives CDR1 SNHLY, CDR2 FYNNEI. CDR3 in DNA: TGTGCCAGCAGTAAGGAGGGTTCAGGGTCCTACGAGCAGTACTTC. It encodes CASSKEGSGSYEQYF.

CDR3 amino acids: CASSSETRRNQPQHF. The CDR3 DNA reads TGTGCCAGCAGTTCTGAGACCCGGAGGAATCAGCCCCAGCATTTT. This sequence joins TRBV2 and TRBJ1-5; D is unclear. The CDR3 has 15 amino acids. Germline assignment: CDR1 SNHLY and CDR2 FYNNEI. The ends were cut back, 5 bases at V and 4 bases at J, with 15 bases in the middle.

The genes are TRBV30 and TRBJ1-6; no clear D gene. The V end was cut by 3 bases, the J end by 8 bases, with 14 bases between. Germline V CDR1 and CDR2: GTSNPN, SVGIG (reference sequence). The length of the CDR3 is 14 residues. The CDR3, as DNA: TGTGCCTGGAGACGGTGGAACGGTGATTCACCCCTCCACTTT. Amino acid sequence: CAWRRWNGDSPLHF.

V and J are TRBV28 and TRBJ2-4, with a weak D call TRBD1 (6 bases). Germline CDR1 MDHEN, CDR2 SYDVKM. CDR3 length equals 15 residues. V shed 3 bases and J shed 0 bases, with 9 bases lying between them. CDR3 loop: CASSLGALAKNIQYF. The CDR3, as DNA: TGTGCCAGCAGTTTGGGGGCCTTAGCCAAAAACATTCAGTACTTC.

The table lists this clone with a few counts. The gene calls are TRBV24-1 and TRBJ2-7, with 7 nucleotides matching TRBD2. This CDR3 comprises 13 residues. V was clipped by 5 bases and J by 6 bases; unmatched bases: 6. Germline lookup yields CDR1 KGHDR and CDR2 SFDVKD. In DNA form, the CDR3 reads TGTGCCACCAGTGTGGGCGGGAGAAGCGAGCAGTACTTC. This encodes CATSVGGRSEQYF.

The CDR3 region is CASSSTGIDEQYF. For the CDR3, the DNA is TGTGCCAGCTCATCTACAGGGATCGACGAGCAGTACTTC. J is TRBJ2-7 and V is TRBV18; D perhaps matches TRBD1 (6 bases). The length of the CDR3 is 13 residues. CDR1 is KGHSH and CDR2 is LQKENI in the germline V gene. V lost 5 bases and J 5 bases, leaving 13 bases between the germline ends.

The V and J genes are TRBV18 and TRBJ2-7; no clear D gene. The CDR3 has 15 amino acids. Deletions cut 3 bases from V and 0 bases from J, with 12 bases between. Germline V lookup: CDR1 KGHSH, CDR2 LQKENI. CDR3 loop: CASSPTVGSSYEQYF. Here the CDR3 DNA reads TGTGCCAGCTCACCTACAGTTGGGTCCTCCTACGAGCAGTACTTC.

The chain has TRBV19 and TRBJ2-5; tentative D call: TRBD1 (5 bases). Germline CDR1 and CDR2: LNHDA and SQIVND (reference sequence). Trimming cost V 4 bases and J 5 bases, with 14 bases left between them. The CDR3 has 14 amino acids. DNA of the CDR3: TGTGCCAGTAGTACAGGGCCCTCGCGGGAGACCCAGTACTTC. It codes for CASSTGPSRETQYF.

This chain uses TRBV18 with TRBJ2-5; D may be TRBD1 (6 bases). Trimming took 5 bases from V and 5 from J, leaving 12 bases between them. CDR1 and CDR2 from the germline V gene are KGHSH and LQKENI. The CDR3 runs 13 residues. As DNA, the CDR3 is TGTGCCAGCTCAACTACAGGGAAGGAGACCCAGTACTTC. This gives the protein CASSTTGKETQYF.

The chain has TRBV30 and TRBJ1-2; D remains ambiguous. Germline V gives CDR1 GTSNPN, CDR2 SVGIG (reference sequence). The ends were cut back, 5 bases at V and 2 bases at J, with 6 bases in the middle. CDR3 length: 11 residues. This CDR3 reads CAWARNYGYTF. The CDR3, as DNA: TGTGCCTGGGCCCGAAACTATGGCTACACCTTC.

V gene TRBV11-3 combines with J gene TRBJ2-1; 12 nucleotides match TRBD2. This CDR3 region has 15 residues. Germline V gene sequence: CDR1 SGHNT, CDR2 YENEEA. With 5 bases clipped from V and 4 bases from J, the junction kept 3 bases outside the gene matches. CDR3 sequence: CASSVGTSGYNEQFF. CDR3 bases: TGTGCCAGCAGCGTCGGGACTAGCGGGTACAATGAGCAGTTCTTC.

CDR3: CASSPQGGTEAFF. CDR3 nucleotide sequence: TGTGCCAGCTCACCACAGGGGGGGACTGAAGCTTTCTTT. The chain uses TRBV18 and TRBJ1-1; tentatively, D is TRBD1 (6 bases). V was pared by 1 base and J by 5 bases, with 8 bases between. The germline V gene has CDR1 KGHSH and CDR2 LQKENI. The CDR3 has 13 amino acids.

This chain links TRBV4-1 with TRBJ2-7, with D unclear. Germline CDR1 MGHRA, CDR2 YSYEKL. The V end was cut by 6 bases, the J end by 2 bases, with 29 bases between. The CDR3 has 19 residues. The CDR3 DNA is TGCGCCAGCAGTCAAAGAAACCTGAAGGACGACGGTGACCCCTACGAGCAGTACTTC. It codes for CASSQRNLKDDGDPYEQYF.

The CDR3 here is CASSMGLTSREQFF. The CDR3 bases are TGTGCCAGCAGCATGGGCCTCACTTCGCGGGAGCAGTTCTTC. The chain carries TRBV7-2 and TRBJ2-1; no definite D call. V shed 5 bases and J shed 10 bases, with 18 bases lying between them. The CDR3 spans 14 residues. CDR1 and CDR2 from the germline V gene are SGHTA and FQGNSA. Looking up the rest from reference TRBV7-2 and TRBJ2-1 gives the full variable domain: GAGVSQSPSNKVTEKGKDVELRCDPISGHTALYWYRQSLGQGLEFLIYFQGNSAPDKSGLPSDRFSAERTGGSVSTLTIQRTQQEDSAVYLCASSMGLTSREQFFGPGTRLTVL.

The chain links TRBV10-3 to TRBJ2-1, with D maybe TRBD1 (5 bases). V was cut by 7 bases and J by 9 bases, with 16 bases left in between. CDR3 length: 13 residues. The germline CDR1 and CDR2 sequences are ENHRY and SYGVKD. DNA of the CDR3: TGTGCCATCACTGCAGGGTTTCTAGGTGAGCAGTTCTTC. Amino acid sequence: CAITAGFLGEQFF.

The chain recombines TRBV4-1 with TRBJ2-7; no reliable D call. This CDR3 spans 15 amino acids. Trimming left V 1 base short and J 2 bases short, with 12 bases between. Germline CDR1 MGHRA, CDR2 YSYEKL. CDR3 in DNA: TGCGCCAGCAGCCAAGGTGCTACAACAACCTACGAGCAGTACTTC. Residues: CASSQGATTTYEQYF.

This clone came up once. This rearrangement joins TRBV19 to TRBJ2-7; D call uncertain. The CDR3 covers 14 residues. V lost 4 bases, J lost 2 bases, and 12 bases lay in between. Per germline, CDR1 LNHDA and CDR2 SQIVND (reference sequence). CDR3 in amino acids: CASSSRPIAYEQYF. The CDR3 DNA sequence: TGTGCCAGTAGTAGCCGGCCAATAGCCTACGAGCAGTACTTC.

The J gene is TRBJ1-2, the V gene TRBV4-3; TRBD1 might be the D (5 bases). V was shortened by 1 base and J by 2 bases, with 11 bases between the two germline ends. Germline V lookup: CDR1 LGHNA, CDR2 YSLEER. The CDR3 spans 15 residues. Here the CDR3 reads CASSQVGTPNYGYTF. DNA for the CDR3: TGCGCCAGCAGCCAAGTAGGGACTCCAAACTATGGCTACACCTTC.

Only one count was recorded for this clone. The chain links TRBV11-2 to TRBJ2-5; D uncertain. The CDR3 is 14 amino acids. Trimming pared 4 bases from V and 7 bases from J, leaving 16 bases between. Looked up from germline, CDR1 is SGHAT and CDR2 is FQNNGV. The CDR3, as DNA: TGTGCCAGCAGCTCGCCCCACAAGGAAGGGACCCAGTACTTC. Translating gives CASSSPHKEGTQYF.

The chain combines TRBV7-2 with TRBJ2-7, with 7 bases aligning to TRBD1. Trimming removed 1 base from V and 3 bases from J; junction bases left unmatched: 6. CDR1 is SGHTA and CDR2 is FQGNSA in the germline V gene. This CDR3 contains 15 residues. DNA of the CDR3: TGTGCCAGCAGCTTAGGGCCGGGACAGCTCTACGAGCAGTACTTC. Amino acids: CASSLGPGQLYEQYF.

This chain connects TRBV7-2 to TRBJ2-7; D not certain. CDR1 and CDR2 from the germline V gene are SGHTA and FQGNSA. With 5 bases removed from V and 0 bases from J, the gap between germline ends came to 14 bases. The CDR3 is 15 residues long. The CDR3 region is CASSAPDISSYEQYF. CDR3 nucleotides: TGTGCCAGCAGCGCACCCGACATTTCCTCCTACGAGCAGTACTTC.

The J gene is TRBJ2-3, the V gene TRBV29-1; no firm D call. CDR3 length equals 14 residues. The ends were cut back, 4 bases at V and 0 bases at J, with 11 bases in the middle. CDR1 is SQVTM, CDR2 ANQGSEA, per germline. This chain's CDR3 is CSVGRSSSTDTQYF. CDR3 bases: TGCAGCGTTGGGAGATCCTCTAGCACAGATACGCAGTATTTT.